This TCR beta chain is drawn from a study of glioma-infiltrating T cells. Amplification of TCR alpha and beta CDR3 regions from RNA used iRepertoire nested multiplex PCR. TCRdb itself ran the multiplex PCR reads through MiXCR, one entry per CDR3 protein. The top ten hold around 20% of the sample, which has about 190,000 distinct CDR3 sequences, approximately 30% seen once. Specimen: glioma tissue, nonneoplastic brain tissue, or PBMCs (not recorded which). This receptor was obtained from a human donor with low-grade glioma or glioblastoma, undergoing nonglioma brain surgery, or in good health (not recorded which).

CDR3 loop: CASSPAGSYEQYF. The CDR3 nucleotides are TGTGCCAGCAGTCCGGCAGGGTCCTACGAGCAGTACTTC. The chain carries TRBV27 and TRBJ2-7, with D tentatively TRBD1 (5 bases). Deletions cut 5 bases from V and 1 base from J, with 9 bases between. Germline CDR1 is MNHEY and CDR2 is SMNVEV (reference sequence). This CDR3 spans 13 amino acids.